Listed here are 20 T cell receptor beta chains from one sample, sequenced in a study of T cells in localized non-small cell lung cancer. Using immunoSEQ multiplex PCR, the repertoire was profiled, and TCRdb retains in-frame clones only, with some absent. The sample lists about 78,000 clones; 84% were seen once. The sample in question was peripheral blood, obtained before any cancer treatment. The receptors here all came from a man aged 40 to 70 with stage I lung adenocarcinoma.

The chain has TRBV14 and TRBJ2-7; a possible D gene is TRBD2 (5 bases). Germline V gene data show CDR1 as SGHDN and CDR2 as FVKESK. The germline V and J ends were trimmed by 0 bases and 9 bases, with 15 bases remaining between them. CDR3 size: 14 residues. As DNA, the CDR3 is TGTGCCAGCAGCCAAGATTACGGGCGGGTCGGGCAGTACTTC. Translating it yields CASSQDYGRVGQYF.

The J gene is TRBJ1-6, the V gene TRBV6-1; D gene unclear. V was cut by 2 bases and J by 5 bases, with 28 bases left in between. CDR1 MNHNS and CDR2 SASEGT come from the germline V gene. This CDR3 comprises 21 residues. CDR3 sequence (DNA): TGTGCCAGCAGTGAAACTCCCGCGGCGTTGGGGTTCATGATGGATAATTCACCCCTCCACTTT. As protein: CASSETPAALGFMMDNSPLHF.

In DNA, the CDR3 is TGTGCCAGCAGCTTAACGATCCGGGACTCTAACCCACAGCGGTACTTC. It translates to CASSLTIRDSNPQRYF. The chain joins TRBV7-3 to TRBJ2-5; tentatively, D is TRBD2 (6 bases). This CDR3 comprises 16 residues. CDR1 and CDR2 from the germline V gene are SGHTA and FQGTGA. Trimming cost V 0 bases and J 13 bases, with 24 bases left between them.

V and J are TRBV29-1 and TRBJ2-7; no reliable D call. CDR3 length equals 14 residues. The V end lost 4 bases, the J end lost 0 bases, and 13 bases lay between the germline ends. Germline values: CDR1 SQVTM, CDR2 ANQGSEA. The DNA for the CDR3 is TGCAGCGTTGGGCTCGGACGAAACTCCTACGAGCAGTACTTC. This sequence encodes CSVGLGRNSYEQYF.

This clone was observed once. The CDR3 reads CASSRGANQPQHF. CDR3 coding DNA: TGTGCCAGCAGCCGGGGGGCAAATCAGCCCCAGCATTTT. The chain is built from TRBV7-2 and TRBJ1-5, with a tentative D call TRBD1 (6 bases). CDR1 and CDR2 (germline): SGHTA, FQGNSA. Trimming stripped 5 bases from V and 4 bases from J, with 9 bases between. The CDR3 totals 13 residues.

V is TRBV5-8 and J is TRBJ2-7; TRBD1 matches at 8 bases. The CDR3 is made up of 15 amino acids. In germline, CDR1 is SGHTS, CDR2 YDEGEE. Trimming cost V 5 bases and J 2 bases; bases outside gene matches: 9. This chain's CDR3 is CASSVGDRLPYEQYF. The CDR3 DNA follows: TGTGCCAGCAGTGTCGGGGACAGGCTGCCCTACGAGCAGTACTTC.

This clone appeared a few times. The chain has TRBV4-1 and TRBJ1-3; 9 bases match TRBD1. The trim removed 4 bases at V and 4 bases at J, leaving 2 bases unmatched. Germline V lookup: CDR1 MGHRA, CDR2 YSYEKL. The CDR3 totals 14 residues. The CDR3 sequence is CASSRGQGGNTIYF. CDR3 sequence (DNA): TGCGCCAGCAGCCGCGGACAGGGGGGAAACACCATATATTTT.

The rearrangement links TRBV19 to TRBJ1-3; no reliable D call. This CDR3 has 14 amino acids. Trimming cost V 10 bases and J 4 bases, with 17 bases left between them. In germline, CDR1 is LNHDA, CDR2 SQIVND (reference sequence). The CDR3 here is CATASTNLGNTIYF. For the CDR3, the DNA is TGTGCCACCGCCTCCACGAACTTGGGAAACACCATATATTTT. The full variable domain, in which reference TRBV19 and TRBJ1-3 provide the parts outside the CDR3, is DGGITQSPKYLFRKEGQNVTLSCEQNLNHDAMYWYRQDPGQGLRLIYYSQIVNDFQKGDIAEGYSVSREKKESFPLTVTSAQKNPTAFYLCATASTNLGNTIYFGEGSWLTVV.

As DNA, the CDR3 is TGTGCCAGCAGTTACGGGGGGGAGACCCAGTACTTC. The encoded protein is CASSYGGETQYF. This sequence joins TRBV6-6 and TRBJ2-5, with a possible D match to TRBD2 (6 bases). The CDR3 totals 12 residues. Looked up from germline, CDR1 is MNHNY and CDR2 is SVGAGI (reference sequence). V was trimmed by 2 bases and J by 5 bases, leaving 6 bases between them.

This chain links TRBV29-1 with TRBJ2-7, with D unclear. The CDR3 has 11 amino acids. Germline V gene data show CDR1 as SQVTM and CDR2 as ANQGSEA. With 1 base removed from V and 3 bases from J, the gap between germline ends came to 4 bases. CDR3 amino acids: CSVEGRYEQYF. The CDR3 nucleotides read TGCAGCGTTGAAGGGCGCTACGAGCAGTACTTC.

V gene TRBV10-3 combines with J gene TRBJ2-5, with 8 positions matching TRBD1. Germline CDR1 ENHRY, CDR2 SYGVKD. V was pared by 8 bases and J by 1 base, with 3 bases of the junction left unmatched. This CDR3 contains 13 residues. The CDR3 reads CAIGQGLQETQYF. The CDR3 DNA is TGTGCCATCGGACAGGGCCTCCAAGAGACCCAGTACTTC.

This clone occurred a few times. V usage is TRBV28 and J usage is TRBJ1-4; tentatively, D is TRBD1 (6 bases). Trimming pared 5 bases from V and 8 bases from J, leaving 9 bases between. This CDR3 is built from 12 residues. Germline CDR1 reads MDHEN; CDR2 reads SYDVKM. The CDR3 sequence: CASSPGEEKLFF. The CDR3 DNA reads TGTGCCAGCAGTCCAGGGGAGGAAAAACTGTTTTTT.

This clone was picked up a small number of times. The CDR3 bases are TGTGCCAGCAGGCGAACTAGCGGAGTTAGCTCTGGGGCCAACGTCCTGACTTTC. Translated, it gives CASRRTSGVSSGANVLTF. V gene TRBV11-2 combines with J gene TRBJ2-6, with 8 bases matching TRBD2. CDR3 length: 18 residues. J was trimmed by 0 bases and V by 6 bases; bases with no gene match: 10. CDR1 and CDR2 from the germline V gene are SGHAT and FQNNGV. Combining the CDR3 with reference TRBV11-2 and TRBJ2-6 gives the whole variable domain EAGVAQSPRYKIIEKRQSVAFWCNPISGHATLYWYQQILGQGPKLLIQFQNNGVVDDSQLPKDRFSAERLKGVDSTLKIQPAKLEDSAVYLCASRRTSGVSSGANVLTFGAGSRLTVL.

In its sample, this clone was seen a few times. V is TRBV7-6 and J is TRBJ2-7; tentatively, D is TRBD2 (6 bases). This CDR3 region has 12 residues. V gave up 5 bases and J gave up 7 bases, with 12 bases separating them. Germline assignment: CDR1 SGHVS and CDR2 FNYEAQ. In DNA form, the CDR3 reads TGTGCCAGCAGCCCCTCGGCGGGGGAGCAGTACTTC. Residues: CASSPSAGEQYF.

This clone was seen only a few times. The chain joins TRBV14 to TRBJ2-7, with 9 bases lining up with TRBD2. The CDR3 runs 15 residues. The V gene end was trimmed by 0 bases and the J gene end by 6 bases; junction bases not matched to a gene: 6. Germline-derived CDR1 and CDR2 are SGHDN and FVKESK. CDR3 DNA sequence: TGTGCCAGCAGCCAAGATTTAGCGGGAGTAGGCGAGCAGTACTTC. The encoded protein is CASSQDLAGVGEQYF.

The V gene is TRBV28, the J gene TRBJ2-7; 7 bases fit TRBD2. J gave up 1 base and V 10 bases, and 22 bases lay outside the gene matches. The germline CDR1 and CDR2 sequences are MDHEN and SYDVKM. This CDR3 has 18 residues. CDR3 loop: CATLTGLVGWERSYEQYF. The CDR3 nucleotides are TGTGCCACCCTAACCGGACTAGTTGGGTGGGAACGATCCTACGAGCAGTACTTC.

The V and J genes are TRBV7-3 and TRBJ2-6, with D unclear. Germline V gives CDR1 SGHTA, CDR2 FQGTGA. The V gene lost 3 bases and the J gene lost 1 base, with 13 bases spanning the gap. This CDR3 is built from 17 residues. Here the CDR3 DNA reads TGTGCCAGCAGCTTTAAGGTAGGTATTTCTGGGGCCAACGTCCTGACTTTC. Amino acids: CASSFKVGISGANVLTF.

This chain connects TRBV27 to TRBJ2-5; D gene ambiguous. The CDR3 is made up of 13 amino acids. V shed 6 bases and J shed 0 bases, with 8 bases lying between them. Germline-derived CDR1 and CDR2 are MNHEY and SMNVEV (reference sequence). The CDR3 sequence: CASSHRDQETQYF. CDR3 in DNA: TGTGCCAGCAGCCACCGGGACCAAGAGACCCAGTACTTC.

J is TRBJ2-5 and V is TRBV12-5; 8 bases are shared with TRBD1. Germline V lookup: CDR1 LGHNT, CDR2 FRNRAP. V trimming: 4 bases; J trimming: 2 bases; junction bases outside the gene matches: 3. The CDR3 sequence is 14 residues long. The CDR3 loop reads CASGSGTGQETQYF. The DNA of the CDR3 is TGTGCTAGTGGTTCCGGGACAGGTCAAGAGACCCAGTACTTC.

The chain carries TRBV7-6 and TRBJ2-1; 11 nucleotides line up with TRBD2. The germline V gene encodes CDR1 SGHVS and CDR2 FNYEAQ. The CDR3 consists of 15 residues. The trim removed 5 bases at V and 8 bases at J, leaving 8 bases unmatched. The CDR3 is CASSHSGRAFYEQFF. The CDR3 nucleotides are TGTGCCAGCAGCCATAGCGGGAGGGCATTCTATGAGCAGTTCTTC.